Listed below are T cell receptor beta chains from one sample, sequenced in a study of cytomegalovirus exposure and HLA in healthy donors. Data came from immunoSEQ multiplex PCR; TCRdb stores just in-frame clones and leaves some out. Recorded for this sample: tens of thousands of clones. Sequenced sample: PBMCs. All receptors derive from a woman aged 25 to 45 in good health and CMV-seronegative. CDR3s include the opening cysteine and the closing phenylalanine or tryptophan. Fields, in order: J gene, D gene, V gene, CDR3 DNA, CDR3 protein. D genes are given only for firm matches.

TRBJ1-1 | NA | TRBV5-6 | TGTGCCAGCAGCTCCACAGGGCGGAGGACTGAAGCTTTCTTT | CASSSTGRRTEAFF
TRBJ1-1 | TRBD1 | TRBV6-6 | TGTGCCAGCAGTACCGACAGGGGGCGTATGACTGAAGCTTTCTTT | CASSTDRGRMTEAFF
TRBJ1-1 | NA | TRBV5-1 | TGCGCCAGCAGCTCCCGTTGGGGCCTGAACACTGAAGCTTTCTTT | CASSSRWGLNTEAFF
TRBJ2-7 | NA | TRBV27 | TGTGCCAGCAGTTTCTCGCCCGGCTACGAGCAGTACTTC | CASSFSPGYEQYF
TRBJ1-6 | TRBD1 | TRBV7-8 | TGTGCCAGCAGCTGGGACGACAGGGGTAATGTCTATAATTCACCCCTCCACTTT | CASSWDDRGNVYNSPLHF
TRBJ1-3 | NA | TRBV7-6 | TGTGCCAGCAGCCTCGACTCAACCTCTGGAAACACCATATATTTT | CASSLDSTSGNTIYF
TRBJ1-6 | NA | TRBV6-6 | TGTGCCAGCAGCAACAGGCGAAGCTCCTATAATTCACCCCTCCACTTT | CASSNRRSSYNSPLHF
TRBJ2-7 | TRBD1 | TRBV6-5 | TGTGCCAGCAGTTACTACCCCGGGACAGAGCCCTACGAGCAGTACTTC | CASSYYPGTEPYEQYF
TRBJ1-1 | TRBD1 | TRBV5-1 | TGCGCCAGCAGTTTCTCCGGGACAGGGGACCCTAACACTGAAGCTTTCTTT | CASSFSGTGDPNTEAFF
TRBJ1-2 | TRBD1 | TRBV29-1 | TGCAGCGTTCTTGACAGGGGGGATGGCTACACCTTC | CSVLDRGDGYTF
TRBJ1-2 | NA | TRBV20-1 | TGCAGTGCTAGACTCGACTATGGCTACACCTTC | CSARLDYGYTF
TRBJ2-3 | TRBD2 | TRBV2 | TGTGCCAGCAGTGAAACAGGTCAGCCTAGCGGTACGCAGTATTTT | CASSETGQPSGTQYF
TRBJ1-6 | TRBD1 | TRBV27 | TGTGCCAGCAGTTTTGATAGACCGGGACAGGGATTGAAAGATTCACCCCTCCACTTT | CASSFDRPGQGLKDSPLHF
TRBJ1-5 | NA | TRBV2 | TGTGCCAGCAGTGAAAATGGGGGCAACCAGCCCCAGCATTTT | CASSENGGNQPQHF
TRBJ2-1 | TRBD2 | TRBV30 | TGTGCCTGGAGTCCCCCCGGGAGGACCTCCTACAATGAGCAGTTCTTC | CAWSPPGRTSYNEQFF
TRBJ1-5 | TRBD1 | TRBV28 | TGTGCCAGCAGTCCGACAGGGGTCAATCAGCCCCAGCATTTT | CASSPTGVNQPQHF
TRBJ2-7 | NA | TRBV4-1 | TGCGCCAGCAGCCAAAGCCCAGGGCCCCTGCGCGAGCAGTACTTC | CASSQSPGPLREQYF
TRBJ2-5 | TRBD1 | TRBV5-4 | TGTGCCAGCAGCTTACCAGGGGGCCGGCAAGAGACCCAGTACTTC | CASSLPGGRQETQYF
TRBJ2-5 | NA | TRBV19 | TGTGCCAGTAGTATGTCAGGGCGCAGGGGTGGAGGAGAGACCCAGTACTTC | CASSMSGRRGGGETQYF
TRBJ2-1 | TRBD1 | TRBV7-6 | TGTGCCAGCAGTCCAAGGGGGACAGGATATAATGAGCAGTTCTTC | CASSPRGTGYNEQFF
TRBJ2-7 | NA | TRBV7-2 | TGTGCCAGCAGCTTAGCCTTAGGACAGATCTACGAGCAGTACTTC | CASSLALGQIYEQYF
TRBJ2-1 | TRBD2 | TRBV18 | TGTGCCAGCTCACCATCCGGACTAGCGACCCTTGAGCAGTTCTTC | CASSPSGLATLEQFF
TRBJ2-2 | TRBD1 | TRBV19 | TGTGCCAGTAGTCGGGACAGGGGAGCCACCGGGGAGCTGTTTTTT | CASSRDRGATGELFF
TRBJ1-4 | NA | TRBV2 | TGTGCCAGCAGTCCGACAGGAGGTAATGAAAAACTGTTTTTT | CASSPTGGNEKLFF
TRBJ2-5 | TRBD2 | TRBV5-4 | TGTGCCAGCAGCTCACCCGGGACTAGCGGAGGGGGTCAAGAGACCCAGTACTTC | CASSSPGTSGGGQETQYF
TRBJ2-1 | TRBD2 | TRBV30 | TGTGCCTGGAGCCTCTGGGGGACTAGTAATGAGCAGTTCTTC | CAWSLWGTSNEQFF
TRBJ1-2 | NA | TRBV4-1 | TGCGCCAGCAGCCAGCCGGGACAAATTTTCGGCTACACCTTC | CASSQPGQIFGYTF
TRBJ2-7 | NA | TRBV11-1 | TGTGCCAGCAGCTTATCGAATAGCCGGATTTCGAACTACGAGCAGTACTTC | CASSLSNSRISNYEQYF
TRBJ1-2 | NA | TRBV30 | TGTGCCTGGAGTCTGGGACTTTCAGGGTATAACTATGGCTACACCTTC | CAWSLGLSGYNYGYTF
TRBJ2-4 | TRBD1 | TRBV23-1 | TGCGCCAGCAGTCAATCCGGACAGGGAGGAAACATTCAGTACTTC | CASSQSGQGGNIQYF
TRBJ1-2 | TRBD1 | TRBV6-5 | TGTGCCAGCAGCCCAGGGGGTGACTATGGCTACACCTTC | CASSPGGDYGYTF
TRBJ2-1 | TRBD2 | TRBV30 | TGTGCCTGGAAGCCAGCGGGAAGGACCTACAATGAGCAGTTCTTC | CAWKPAGRTYNEQFF
TRBJ2-3 | NA | TRBV18 | TGTGCCAGCGCACGAGGCGACCCTACTAGCACAGATACGCAGTATTTT | CASARGDPTSTDTQYF
TRBJ1-3 | NA | TRBV19 | TGTGCCAGTAGTTACGGGGGTATATCCTCTGGAAACACCATATATTTT | CASSYGGISSGNTIYF
TRBJ2-2 | NA | TRBV6-5 | TGTGCCAGCAGTTACCTCACCGGGGAGCTGTTTTTT | CASSYLTGELFF
TRBJ1-3 | TRBD1 | TRBV11-2 | TGTGCCAGCAGCTCTTCGTTAGGACAGGCTGTCTCTGGAAACACCATATATTTT | CASSSSLGQAVSGNTIYF
TRBJ2-1 | NA | TRBV23-1 | TGCGCCAGCAGTCGGAGGTTAGGCAGGGGATACAATGAGCAGTTCTTC | CASSRRLGRGYNEQFF
TRBJ1-4 | NA | TRBV7-9 | TGTGCCAGCAGCCCGAAGGGGCCTAATGAAAAACTGTTTTTT | CASSPKGPNEKLFF
TRBJ1-5 | NA | TRBV6-1 | TGTGCCAGCAGTGATGTCGGGGGAGTCCTGCAGCCCCAGCATTTT | CASSDVGGVLQPQHF
TRBJ2-2 | TRBD1 | TRBV28 | TGTGCCAGCAGCTCCTCCGGGACAGGCGGGGGGGAGCTGTTTTTT | CASSSSGTGGGELFF
TRBJ1-2 | NA | TRBV7-9 | TGTGCCAGCAGCGCAGGGGATGGCTACACCTTC | CASSAGDGYTF
TRBJ2-3 | TRBD2 | TRBV10-1 | TGCGCCAGCAGTACCGGGACTAGCGGGACAGATACGCAGTATTTT | CASSTGTSGTDTQYF
TRBJ2-3 | TRBD2 | TRBV11-2 | TGTGCCAGCAGCTTAGACGGGGGGGCCCCAGATACGCAGTATTTT | CASSLDGGAPDTQYF
TRBJ2-5 | TRBD1 | TRBV12-5 | TGTGCTAGTGGTTTGGGGGACAGGGGCCAAGAGACCCAGTACTTC | CASGLGDRGQETQYF
TRBJ1-1 | TRBD1 | TRBV7-9 | TGTGCCAGCAGCACAGGGGATCGCACTGAAGCTTTCTTT | CASSTGDRTEAFF
TRBJ2-1 | NA | TRBV5-6 | TGTGCCAGCAGCTTGGCCGGAACAGGGTACAATGAGCAGTTCTTC | CASSLAGTGYNEQFF
TRBJ2-3 | NA | TRBV7-9 | TGTGCCAGCAGCTCCACAGGGATCCCCACAGATACGCAGTATTTT | CASSSTGIPTDTQYF
TRBJ1-2 | TRBD1 | TRBV6-5 | TGTGCCAGCAGGCGGGACAGAAACAACTATGGCTACACCTTC | CASRRDRNNYGYTF
TRBJ2-1 | NA | TRBV4-1 | TGCGCCAGCAGCCAAGCAAGAGGGGGTTCCTACAATGAGCAGTTCTTC | CASSQARGGSYNEQFF
TRBJ2-7 | TRBD1 | TRBV27 | TGTGCCAGCAGGGGTACCGGGACAGGGTCCAACGAGCAGTACTTC | CASRGTGTGSNEQYF
TRBJ2-1 | TRBD2 | TRBV4-1 | TGCGCCAGCAGCCAAGATCAGGAGGCGGGGGGGCCCAATGAGCAGTTCTTC | CASSQDQEAGGPNEQFF
TRBJ1-1 | NA | TRBV30 | TGTGCCTGGAGTTACGAGGAGAACACTGAAGCTTTCTTT | CAWSYEENTEAFF
TRBJ1-6 | TRBD1 | TRBV14 | TGTGCCAGCAGCCAAAGACAGGGGAATTCACCCCTCCACTTT | CASSQRQGNSPLHF